Presented here are 6 T cell receptor beta chains from one specimen sequenced in a study of technical replicates of blood from a handful of donors. Measured with immunoSEQ multiplex PCR; TCRdb has only the in-frame clones, and not every one. The sample includes over 50,000 clones, around 97% of them seen just once. Material for sequencing was T cells isolated from PBMCs. These receptors all stem from a human donor in good health.

This chain links TRBV29-1 with TRBJ2-7, with 8 nucleotides matching TRBD2. V trimming: 3 bases; J trimming: 0 bases; junction bases outside the gene matches: 1. Germline CDR1 is SQVTM and CDR2 is ANQGSEA. The CDR3 runs to 13 residues. The CDR3 loop is CSVDTSGSYEQYF. The CDR3 DNA follows: TGCAGCGTTGATACTAGCGGCTCCTACGAGCAGTACTTC.

The J gene is TRBJ2-2, the V gene TRBV11-1, with TRBD1 matching over 7 bases. The CDR3 totals 18 residues. Germline lookup yields CDR1 SGHAT and CDR2 FQDESV (reference sequence). Germline trimming cut 5 bases from V and 3 bases from J; bases unmatched to any gene: 15. The chain's CDR3 is CASSTRSQARGYTGELFF. CDR3 nucleotide sequence: TGTGCCAGCAGCACCCGATCCCAGGCCAGGGGGTACACCGGGGAGCTGTTTTTT.

The V and J genes are TRBV6-6 and TRBJ2-1, with 7 bases aligning to TRBD2. There are 13 residues in the CDR3. Per the germline V gene, CDR1 is MNHNY and CDR2 is SVGAGI (reference sequence). The junction had 7 bases not matched to a gene; V was cut back by 5 bases and J by 9 bases. CDR3 DNA: TGTGCCAGCAGTCTAGCGGAACGGGGTGAGCAGTTCTTC. This gives the protein CASSLAERGEQFF.

The chain joins TRBV18 to TRBJ1-1; D is undetermined. Trimming removed 6 bases at V and 1 base at J, with 9 bases between. The germline gives CDR1 KGHSH, CDR2 LQKENI. The CDR3 sequence is 13 residues long. Here the CDR3 DNA reads TGTGCCAGCTCGCGGGGTCGGAACACTGAAGCTTTCTTT. Translated: CASSRGRNTEAFF.

The chain recombines TRBV15 with TRBJ2-7, with 8 nucleotides matching TRBD1. V was pared by 2 bases and J by 0 bases, with 3 bases of the junction left unmatched. The CDR3 extends over 15 amino acids. Germline CDR1 is LNHNV and CDR2 is YYDKDF (reference sequence). CDR3 sequence: CATSRPGQGSYEQYF. The DNA of the CDR3 is TGTGCCACCAGCAGACCTGGACAGGGCTCCTACGAGCAGTACTTC.

Only one count was recorded for this clone. The chain couples TRBV19 to TRBJ1-2, with 8 nucleotides matching TRBD1. The CDR3 sequence is 14 residues long. J was trimmed by 9 bases and V by 4 bases; bases with no gene match: 10. Looked up from germline, CDR1 is LNHDA and CDR2 is SQIVND (reference sequence). The CDR3: CASSTGQGRKSYTF. In DNA form, the CDR3 reads TGTGCCAGTAGTACAGGACAGGGAAGAAAGAGCTACACCTTC.